The 14 T cell receptor beta chains reported below all come from one sample, sequenced in a study of beta chain features in type 1 diabetes. Study-wide points: TCRB CDR3s were moderately but significantly shorter in Type 1 diabetes patients in all four CD4+ subsets.

These receptors' targets are unknown. Sequenced material consisted of expressed TCRB transcripts (all of the isolated RNA was reverse transcribed). The protocol was immunoSEQ multiplex PCR, while the TCRdb copy is restricted to in-frame clones and leaves out a portion. Here the sample spans 120,000 to 150,000 clones, around an eighth being singletons. Sequenced material: central memory CD4+ T cells from blood. The receptors shown here come from a man between 18 and 29 years old with type 1 diabetes.

CDR3 amino acids: CATFRVPFQPQHF. CDR3 in DNA: TGTGCCACCTTCAGGGTGCCGTTTCAGCCCCAGCATTTT. The V call is TRBV28, the J call TRBJ1-5; D is possibly TRBD1 (5 bases). The CDR3 consists of 13 residues. V lost 10 bases, J lost 6 bases, and 16 bases lay in between. CDR1 MDHEN and CDR2 SYDVKM come from the germline V gene. Filled out from reference TRBV28 and TRBJ1-5, the complete variable domain reads DVKVTQSSRYLVKRTGEKVFLECVQDMDHENMFWYRQDPGLGLRLIYFSYDVKMKEKGDIPEGYSVSREKKERFSLILESASTNQTSMYLCATFRVPFQPQHFGDGTRLSIL.

A few counts support this clone. This chain links TRBV4-1 with TRBJ2-1; D tentatively fits TRBD1 or TRBD2 (7 bases each). The CDR3 has 18 amino acids. Per the germline V gene, CDR1 is MGHRA and CDR2 is YSYEKL. The ends were cut back, 0 bases at V and 6 bases at J, with 21 bases in the middle. The CDR3 bases are TGCGCCAGCAGCCAAGAATCAGCGACTAGCCAGGGGGGCAATGAGCAGTTCTTC. Translating gives CASSQESATSQGGNEQFF.

This chain uses TRBV7-6 with TRBJ1-1, with a possible D match to TRBD1 (6 bases). Germline V gene lookup returns CDR1 SGHVS and CDR2 FNYEAQ. Trimming cost V 5 bases and J 1 base, with 8 bases left between them. The CDR3 extends over 13 amino acids. CDR3 in DNA: TGTGCCAGCAGCATGGGACAGAACACTGAAGCTTTCTTT. This gives the protein CASSMGQNTEAFF.

This clone has at least ten counts. V and J are TRBV5-1 and TRBJ2-3; D is undetermined. Germline CDR1 reads SGHRS; CDR2 reads YFSETQ. The length of the CDR3 is 13 residues. Trimming cost V 0 bases and J 6 bases, with 8 bases left between them. This CDR3 is CASSLAELDTQYF. In nucleotides, the CDR3 is TGCGCCAGCAGCTTGGCGGAACTGGATACGCAGTATTTT.

This clone was recorded a few times. The chain joins TRBV29-1 to TRBJ2-1; the D gene is possibly TRBD1 (6 bases). In germline, CDR1 is SQVTM, CDR2 ANQGSEA. CDR3 size: 11 residues. Trimming shortened V by 3 bases and J by 9 bases, and 9 bases separated the two germline ends. CDR3 loop: CSVDYRAEQFF. Here the CDR3 DNA reads TGCAGCGTTGATTACAGGGCTGAGCAGTTCTTC.

The chain carries TRBV11-2 and TRBJ1-6; D gene uncertain. V lost 3 bases and J lost 8, with 8 bases in between. The germline gives CDR1 SGHAT, CDR2 FQNNGV. This CDR3 is built from 13 residues. CDR3 loop: CASSFGWDSPLHF. CDR3 sequence (DNA): TGTGCCAGCAGCTTTGGCTGGGATTCACCCCTCCACTTT.

The table lists this clone with a few counts. The rearrangement links TRBV7-6 to TRBJ2-5; D call uncertain. Trimming pared 4 bases from V and 5 bases from J, leaving 5 bases between. The CDR3 runs to 11 residues. CDR1 and CDR2 (germline): SGHVS, FNYEAQ. CDR3 in DNA: TGTGCCAGCAGCTCCGGGGAGACCCAGTACTTC. The encoded protein is CASSSGETQYF.

This clone was seen a few times. The V call is TRBV6-5, the J call TRBJ1-3; TRBD1 might be the D (5 bases). Germline lookup yields CDR1 MNHEY and CDR2 SVGAGI. The CDR3 is 13 amino acids. The V and J ends lost 10 bases and 2 bases respectively, with 12 bases between them. Here the CDR3 reads CATGGVTGNTIYF. In DNA form, the CDR3 reads TGTGCCACCGGGGGGGTGACTGGAAACACCATATATTTT.

This clone was detected a few times. The chain links TRBV12-5 to TRBJ2-1, with 11 bases aligning to TRBD2. Unmatched junction bases numbered 5, after V lost 5 bases and J lost 5 bases. Germline values: CDR1 LGHNT, CDR2 FRNRAP. CDR3 length: 15 amino acids. The CDR3 DNA follows: TGTGCTAGTGGTCCATCGGGACTAGCGGACAATGAGCAGTTCTTC. It yields the protein CASGPSGLADNEQFF. Based on the CDR3 plus reference TRBV12-5 and TRBJ2-1, the full variable domain is DARVTQTPRHKVTEMGQEVTMRCQPILGHNTVFWYRQTMMQGLELLAYFRNRAPLDDSGMPKDRFSAEMPDATLATLKIQPSEPRDSAVYFCASGPSGLADNEQFFGPGTRLTVL.

This clone was counted at least ten times. This chain uses TRBV4-2 with TRBJ2-1; 9 positions agree with TRBD2. CDR3 size: 15 residues. CDR1 LGHNA and CDR2 YNFKEQ come from the germline V gene. The V and J ends lost 5 bases and 1 base, in that order; junction bases with no gene match: 3. CDR3 residues: CASSSLAGSYNEQFF. In DNA, the CDR3 is TGTGCCAGCAGCAGCCTAGCGGGGTCCTACAATGAGCAGTTCTTC.

The V gene is TRBV25-1, the J gene TRBJ2-7, with D perhaps TRBD1 (5 bases). Germline CDR1 and CDR2: MGHDK and SYGVNS. V was clipped by 4 bases and J by 4 bases, with 20 bases between them. The CDR3 contains 16 residues. CDR3 residues: CASSGWGRGRIYEQYF. DNA of the CDR3: TGTGCCAGCAGTGGGTGGGGAAGGGGAAGGATTTACGAGCAGTACTTC.

V gene TRBV7-9 combines with J gene TRBJ1-2; 7 bases map to TRBD1. CDR1 is SEHNR and CDR2 is FQNEAQ in the germline V gene (reference sequence). There are 16 residues in the CDR3. The J segment lost 2 bases and the V segment lost 1 base, leaving 7 bases of the junction unmatched. DNA for the CDR3: TGTGCCAGCAGCTTAGTTGGAGACAGGGACAACTATGGCTACACCTTC. Amino acid sequence: CASSLVGDRDNYGYTF.

The genes are TRBV28 and TRBJ2-5; tentatively, D is TRBD2 (6 bases). The CDR3 extends over 16 amino acids. V was clipped by 4 bases and J by 5 bases, with 20 bases between them. Germline V gene data show CDR1 as MDHEN and CDR2 as SYDVKM. CDR3 DNA sequence: TGTGCCAGCAGTTCCCAGGGACTGGGTGAGGAGGAGACCCAGTACTTC. It encodes CASSSQGLGEEETQYF. The full variable domain, its missing parts supplied by reference TRBV28 and TRBJ2-5, is DVKVTQSSRYLVKRTGEKVFLECVQDMDHENMFWYRQDPGLGLRLIYFSYDVKMKEKGDIPEGYSVSREKKERFSLILESASTNQTSMYLCASSSQGLGEEETQYFGPGTRLLVL.

The chain joins TRBV7-8 to TRBJ2-7; possibly TRBD1 for D (5 bases). The CDR3 totals 14 residues. V lost 5 bases and J 3 bases, leaving 14 bases between the germline ends. The germline gives CDR1 SGHVS, CDR2 FQNEAQ. The CDR3 sequence: CASSPNRLYYEQYF. CDR3 sequence (DNA): TGTGCCAGCAGCCCCAACAGGCTGTACTACGAGCAGTACTTC.